This TCR beta chain was recovered during a study of T cell responses to AZD1222 COVID-19 vaccine. Study-wide background: Pooled samples include second doses given at about 4 or 12 weeks.

V lost 1 base to trimming and J lost 4 bases, with 14 bases between them. The CDR3 runs to 15 residues. The germline gives CDR1 SGHTA, CDR2 FQGNSA. Produced via immunoSEQ multiplex PCR; TCRdb's table is partial and in-frame only. The sample includes some 120,000 clones, around 90% of them seen just once. Turning to this clone: Its antigen is unknown.

Study-level points and caveats: Sampling captured repertoires only after the peak T cell response. In a largely white British group with more females than males, clonal diversity was possibly underestimated.

The V call is TRBV7-2, the J call TRBJ2-7; D call uncertain. The specimen was peripheral blood, collected on day 0 of AZD1222 vaccination. This clonotype originated in an adult in good health. The CDR3 nucleotides are TGTGCCAGCAGCTTAGAGCACACCGCAATTTACGAGCAGTACTTC. Translation: CASSLEHTAIYEQYF.